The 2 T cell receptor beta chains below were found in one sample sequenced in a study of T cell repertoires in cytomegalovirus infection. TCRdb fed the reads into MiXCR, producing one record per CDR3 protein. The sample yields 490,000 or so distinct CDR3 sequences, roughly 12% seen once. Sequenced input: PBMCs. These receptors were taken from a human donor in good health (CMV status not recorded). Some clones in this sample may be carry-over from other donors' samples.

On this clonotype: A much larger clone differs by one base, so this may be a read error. This CDR3 reads CASNSLGRDGEQFF. DNA for the CDR3: TGTGCCAGCAATTCCCTTGGGCGGGACGGCGAGCAGTTCTTC. J is TRBJ2-1 and V is TRBV28, with TRBD2 as a possible D gene (6 bases). Trimming pared 7 bases from V and 10 bases from J, leaving 20 bases between. CDR3 length: 14 amino acids. Germline V lookup: CDR1 MDHEN, CDR2 SYDVKM.

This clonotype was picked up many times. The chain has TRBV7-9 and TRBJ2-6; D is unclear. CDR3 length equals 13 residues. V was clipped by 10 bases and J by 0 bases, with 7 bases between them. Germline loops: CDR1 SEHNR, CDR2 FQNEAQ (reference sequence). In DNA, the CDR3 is TGTGCCACCCTTAGCTCTGGGGCCAACGTCCTGACTTTC. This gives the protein CATLSSGANVLTF. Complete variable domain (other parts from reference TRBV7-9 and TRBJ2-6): DTGVSQNPRHKITKRGQNVTFRCDPISEHNRLYWYRQTLGQGPEFLTYFQNEAQLEKSRLLSDRFSAERPKGSFSTLEIQRTEQGDSAMYLCATLSSGANVLTFGAGSRLTVL.